Following are 3 T cell receptor beta chains from one sample sequenced in a study of OX40 agonist ivuxolimab in advanced cancers. Assay: immunoSEQ multiplex PCR; the TCRdb copy retains only in-frame clones and omits some. Here the sample spans tens of thousands of clones, over 75% being singletons. Sequencing used CD4+ or CD8+ T cells sorted from blood, obtained in a trial of the OX40 agonist ivuxolimab. The receptors here all came from an adult with an advanced solid tumor such as melanoma, head and neck, liver or kidney cancer.

The rearrangement links TRBV29-1 to TRBJ2-5; D gene unclear. With 3 bases removed from V and 4 bases from J, the gap between germline ends came to 9 bases. Germline CDR1 and CDR2: SQVTM and ANQGSEA. The CDR3 has 12 amino acids. The CDR3 sequence is CSVDQVGETQYF. For the CDR3, the DNA is TGCAGCGTTGATCAGGTAGGAGAGACCCAGTACTTC. Full variable domain (remainder filled in from reference TRBV29-1 and TRBJ2-5): SAVISQKPSRDICQRGTSLTIQCQVDSQVTMMFWYRQQPGQSLTLIATANQGSEATYESGFVIDKFPISRPNLTFSTLTVSNMSPEDSSIYLCSVDQVGETQYFGPGTRLLVL.

This chain uses TRBV27 with TRBJ1-4, with 7 positions matching TRBD1. From germline, CDR1 is MNHEY and CDR2 SMNVEV (reference sequence). CDR3 length: 13 amino acids. V trimming: 0 bases; J trimming: 11 bases; junction bases outside the gene matches: 3. CDR3 sequence (DNA): TGTGCCAGCAGTTTATCGAGGGGGCAGAAACTGTTTTTT. Translating gives CASSLSRGQKLFF.

V is TRBV28 and J is TRBJ2-1, with TRBD2 identical over 12 bases. This CDR3 spans 14 amino acids. In germline, CDR1 is MDHEN, CDR2 SYDVKM. Unmatched junction bases numbered 4, after V lost 4 bases and J lost 9 bases. The CDR3 sequence: CASSWETSGSEQFF. The CDR3 nucleotides are TGTGCCAGCAGTTGGGAGACTAGCGGGAGTGAGCAGTTCTTC.